This T cell receptor beta chain is from a study of T cell responses to AZD1222 COVID-19 vaccine. Study-wide results and limits: Targeting of unmutated variant regions was reportedly seen in nearly half of spike-specific TCRs. It was only after the peak T cell response that any repertoires were sampled. Donors were largely white British and mainly female; clonal diversity was possibly underestimated. Following two doses of AZD1222, Spike-specific TCR breadth and depth rose.

In regard to this clone: Its target is unknown.

The method was immunoSEQ multiplex PCR; TCRdb's version includes in-frame clones alone and lacks a portion of them. The table includes 120,000 or so clones, 70% to 90% detected once. Germline V gene lookup returns CDR1 SNHLY and CDR2 FYNNEI. The V and J ends lost 9 bases and 6 bases, in that order; junction bases with no gene match: 9. The CDR3 contains 14 residues. V gene TRBV2 combines with J gene TRBJ2-1, with TRBD2 matching 9 bases. The sequence was obtained from an adult in good health. Specimen: peripheral blood, collected on day 0 of AZD1222 vaccination. The CDR3 DNA reads TGTGCCAGTGGTTCGGGACTAGCAATCAATGAGCAGTTCTTC. Translation gives CASGSGLAINEQFF.